This entry lists 3 T cell receptor beta chains sequenced from one sample in a study of shared clonotypes between healthy human individuals. Only in-frame clones appear in the TCRdb table, and some are missing; sequencing was by immunoSEQ multiplex PCR. Among roughly 1,500,000 clones listed, around 98.5% were seen once. The sequenced material came from naive CD4+ T cells sorted from blood. Stated subset: CD45RA+ positively selected. These receptors originate from a man younger than 45 in good health.

The table lists this clone with a count of one. CDR3 loop: CASSQPTGVQFF. CDR3 coding DNA: TGTGCCAGCAGCCAGCCAACAGGGGTGCAGTTCTTC. The V call is TRBV28, the J call TRBJ2-1, with TRBD1 identical over 7 bases. Trimming at V came to 6 bases and at J to 12 bases, leaving 8 bases not matched to a gene. The CDR3 is 12 residues long. Germline lookup yields CDR1 MDHEN and CDR2 SYDVKM. The variable domain in full, completed from reference TRBV28 and TRBJ2-1, reads DVKVTQSSRYLVKRTGEKVFLECVQDMDHENMFWYRQDPGLGLRLIYFSYDVKMKEKGDIPEGYSVSREKKERFSLILESASTNQTSMYLCASSQPTGVQFFGPGTRLTVL.

This rearrangement joins TRBV4-1 to TRBJ2-3; no clear D. Germline lookup yields CDR1 MGHRA and CDR2 YSYEKL. Trimming took off 0 bases at V and 0 bases at J, with 10 bases between the two ends. The CDR3 is made up of 16 amino acids. The CDR3 DNA reads TGCGCCAGCAGCCAAGATATTACTACTAGCACAGATACGCAGTATTTT. Its protein is CASSQDITTSTDTQYF.

The chain links TRBV7-6 to TRBJ2-5; D is perhaps TRBD2 (5 bases). Looked up from germline, CDR1 is SGHVS and CDR2 is FNYEAQ. This CDR3 contains 14 residues. The ends were cut back, 2 bases at V and 5 bases at J, with 12 bases in the middle. As DNA, the CDR3 is TGTGCCAGCAGCTTACTTTCCGGCGGGGAGACCCAGTACTTC. It specifies CASSLLSGGETQYF.